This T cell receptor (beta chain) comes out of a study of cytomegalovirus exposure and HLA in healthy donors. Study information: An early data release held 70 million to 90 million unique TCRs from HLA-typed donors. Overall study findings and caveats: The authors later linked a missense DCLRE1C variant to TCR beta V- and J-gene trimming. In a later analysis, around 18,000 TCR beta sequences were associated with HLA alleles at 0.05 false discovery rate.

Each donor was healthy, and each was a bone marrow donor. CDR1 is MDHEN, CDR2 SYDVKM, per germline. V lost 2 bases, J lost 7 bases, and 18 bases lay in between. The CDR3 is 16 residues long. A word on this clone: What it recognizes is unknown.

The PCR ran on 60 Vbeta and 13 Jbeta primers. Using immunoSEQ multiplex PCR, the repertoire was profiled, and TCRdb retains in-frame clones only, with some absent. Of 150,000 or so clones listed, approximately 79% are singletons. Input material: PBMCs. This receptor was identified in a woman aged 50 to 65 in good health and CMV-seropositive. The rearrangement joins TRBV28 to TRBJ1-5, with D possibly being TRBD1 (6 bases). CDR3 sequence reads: CASSLPYQGYGQPQHF. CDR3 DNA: TGTGCCAGCAGTTTACCCTATCAGGGGTATGGCCAGCCCCAGCATTTT.